A single sample is the source of the 23 T cell receptor beta chains below, sequenced in a study of Graves' ophthalmopathy and Graves' hyperthyroidism. Investigators amplified TCR beta CDR3 regions from RNA transcripts. Investigators did first-round RT-PCR with HTBI primers, then second-round multiplex PCR. TCRdb re-called the multiplex PCR reads with MiXCR, one entry per CDR3 protein. The sample has about 220,000 distinct CDR3 sequences; 20% to 25% are singletons. Sequenced material: peripheral blood. These receptors all stem from a woman aged 45 to 65 with Graves' ophthalmopathy.

This clonotype was seen ten or more times. The V and J genes are TRBV29-1 and TRBJ1-1; the D is unclear. CDR1 SQVTM and CDR2 ANQGSEA come from the germline V gene. Trimming took off 0 bases at V and 6 bases at J, with 8 bases between the two ends. CDR3 length: 12 residues. CDR3 amino acids: CSVEDVVAEAFF. The CDR3 DNA reads as TGCAGCGTTGAAGATGTGGTGGCTGAAGCTTTCTTT.

For this clonotype: The junction departs from germline at one end; a sequencing error may be responsible. The rearrangement joins TRBV28 to TRBJ2-7; D possibly corresponds to TRBD1 (6 bases). The germline V gene has CDR1 MDHEN and CDR2 SYDVKM. The length of the CDR3 is 15 residues. CDR3 residues: CASSLPEQGTYEQSF. In DNA form, the CDR3 reads TGTGCCAGCAGTCTACCTGAACAGGGCACCTACGAGCAGTCCTTC.

This clonotype was detected many times. This chain's CDR3 is CASSGDLGANVLTF. The CDR3 DNA reads TGTGCCAGCAGTGGGGACCTAGGGGCCAACGTCCTGACTTTC. This chain connects TRBV6-1 to TRBJ2-6; D tentatively reads TRBD1 or TRBD2 (5 bases each). CDR3 size: 14 residues. Trimming removed 4 bases at V and 4 bases at J, with 8 bases between. Germline V gene sequence: CDR1 MNHNS, CDR2 SASEGT.

This clonotype was found many times. The rearrangement joins TRBV11-2 to TRBJ1-1; possibly TRBD1 for D (5 bases). Germline values: CDR1 SGHAT, CDR2 FQNNGV. This CDR3 has 14 residues. The ends were cut back, 0 bases at V and 11 bases at J, with 16 bases in the middle. The CDR3 DNA reads TGTGCCAGCAGCTTAGAAGGCAGGGCCCTGGGGGCTTTCTTT. It codes for CASSLEGRALGAFF.

J is TRBJ1-1 and V is TRBV10-1; 9 bases align to TRBD1. In germline, CDR1 is WNHNN, CDR2 SYGVQD (reference sequence). V dropped 9 bases and J dropped 0; count of bases not matched to a gene: 8. The CDR3 has 15 residues. The CDR3, as DNA: TGCGCCAGGAATACAAACAGGGGGCTGAACACTGAAGCTTTCTTT. This sequence encodes CARNTNRGLNTEAFF.

The CDR3 DNA reads as TGTGCCAGCAGCGTAGCCAGGGACAGGGGGCCTAAAGAGACCCAGTACTTC. Its translation is CASSVARDRGPKETQYF. The chain combines TRBV12-3 or TRBV12-4 with TRBJ2-5, with 12 bases fitting TRBD1. Unmatched junction bases numbered 11, after V lost 6 bases and J lost 3 bases. The CDR3 totals 17 residues.

This clonotype showed up many times. The J gene is TRBJ2-3, the V gene TRBV12-3 or TRBV12-4; 7 bases are a match to TRBD1. The CDR3 runs 14 residues. Germline trimming cut 6 bases from V and 3 bases from J; bases unmatched to any gene: 6. CDR3 sequence (DNA): TGTGCCAGCAGGGCTACAGGGGCGACAGATACGCAGTATTTT. Translated: CASRATGATDTQYF.

V and J are TRBV10-3 and TRBJ2-2; D is ambiguous. V was cut by 1 base and J by 2 bases, with 5 bases left in between. Germline CDR1 ENHRY, CDR2 SYGVKD. The CDR3 contains 14 residues. The CDR3 region has the DNA TGTGCCATCAGTGAGTGGCAAAACACCGGGGAGCTGTTTTTT. Its translation is CAISEWQNTGELFF.

This clonotype was observed many times. The rearrangement joins TRBV20-1 to TRBJ2-7, with unresolved D. Trimming removed 4 bases at V and 3 bases at J, with 16 bases between. Germline CDR1 DFQATT, CDR2 SNEGSKA (reference sequence). The CDR3 totals 14 residues. CDR3 amino acids: CSAIVSLKNYEQYF. CDR3 DNA sequence: TGCAGTGCTATTGTATCCCTAAAGAACTACGAGCAGTACTTC.

This clonotype was counted ten times or more. This sequence joins TRBV7-8 and TRBJ2-3; the match to TRBD2 covers 9 bases. In germline, CDR1 is SGHVS, CDR2 FQNEAQ. Trimming cost V 5 bases and J 2 bases; bases outside gene matches: 2. The CDR3 is made up of 14 amino acids. This chain's CDR3 is CASSRLADTDTQYF. The CDR3 DNA sequence: TGTGCCAGCAGCCGACTAGCGGACACAGATACGCAGTATTTT.

This clonotype was observed many times. The chain is built from TRBV6-2 or TRBV6-3 and TRBJ2-7, with D possibly being TRBD1 (6 bases). In germline, CDR1 is MNHEY, CDR2 SVGEGT. V lost 3 bases, J lost 3 bases, and 12 bases lay in between. The CDR3 is 14 amino acids. DNA of the CDR3: TGTGCCAGCAGTTATCGATACAGGGACTACGAGCAGTACTTC. It specifies CASSYRYRDYEQYF.

V usage is TRBV7-8 and J usage is TRBJ2-7, with D uncertain. CDR3 length: 14 residues. The V end was cut by 5 bases, the J end by 1 base, with 12 bases between. Germline V CDR1 and CDR2: SGHVS, FQNEAQ. The CDR3 region is CASSDSLTSYEQYF. The DNA of the CDR3 is TGTGCCAGCAGCGACTCTCTCACGTCCTACGAGCAGTACTTC.

The chain recombines TRBV5-1 with TRBJ1-2; 7 positions agree with TRBD1. The CDR3 runs 14 residues. The V segment lost 4 bases and the J segment 4 bases; nucleotides outside the gene matches: 7. CDR1 SGHRS and CDR2 YFSETQ come from the germline V gene. The CDR3 here is CASSIGQEGYGYTF. Here the CDR3 DNA reads TGCGCCAGCAGCATTGGACAGGAAGGCTATGGCTACACCTTC.

This clonotype was counted at least ten times. The chain uses TRBV30 and TRBJ2-6; 12 nucleotides match TRBD1. V lost 6 bases, J lost 2 bases, and 5 bases stayed unmatched. The CDR3 totals 16 residues. The germline CDR1 and CDR2 sequences are GTSNPN and SVGIG (reference sequence). The CDR3 sequence is CACRDRGLAGANVLTF. CDR3 nucleotides: TGTGCCTGTAGGGACAGGGGGCTAGCTGGGGCCAACGTCCTGACTTTC.

This clonotype was observed a handful of times. The rearrangement uses TRBV28 and TRBJ2-7; possibly TRBD1 for D (7 bases). This CDR3 region has 17 residues. Trimming took 2 bases from V and 0 from J, leaving 17 bases between them. From germline, CDR1 is MDHEN and CDR2 SYDVKM. The CDR3 reads CASSLRLGGTASYEQYF. The CDR3 coding sequence is TGTGCCAGCAGTTTAAGGTTGGGCGGGACAGCCTCCTACGAGCAGTACTTC.

This clonotype was recorded at least ten times. The rearrangement joins TRBV28 to TRBJ1-2; TRBD1 matches at 7 bases. Looked up from germline, CDR1 is MDHEN and CDR2 is SYDVKM. The CDR3 is 13 residues long. With 8 bases clipped from V and 4 bases from J, the junction kept 7 bases outside the gene matches. The CDR3 loop reads CASQTGKPYGYTF. In DNA form, the CDR3 reads TGTGCCAGCCAGACAGGGAAGCCCTATGGCTACACCTTC.

The sample holds many counts of this clonotype. V and J are TRBV5-6 and TRBJ1-1, with 9 bases matching TRBD1. The ends lost 0 bases at V and 4 bases at J; junction bases unmatched: 7. The CDR3 runs to 16 residues. CDR1 is SGHDT, CDR2 YYEEEE, per germline. CDR3 in amino acids: CASSLVEGTGPTEAFF. The CDR3 coding sequence is TGTGCCAGCAGCTTGGTTGAAGGGACAGGGCCCACTGAAGCTTTCTTT.

V usage is TRBV11-2 and J usage is TRBJ2-7, with 9 bases fitting TRBD2. The CDR3 is 16 amino acids. Germline CDR1 is SGHAT and CDR2 is FQNNGV. The ends lost 4 bases at V and 3 bases at J; junction bases unmatched: 10. CDR3 loop: CASSSYETSGRYEQYF. CDR3 nucleotide sequence: TGTGCCAGCAGCTCCTACGAGACTAGCGGACGCTACGAGCAGTACTTC.

This clonotype occurred many times. V usage is TRBV7-3 and J usage is TRBJ2-7, with 7 bases lining up with TRBD1. Looked up from germline, CDR1 is SGHTA and CDR2 is FQGTGA. With 5 bases clipped from V and 5 bases from J, the junction kept 9 bases outside the gene matches. This CDR3 is 14 amino acids long. For the CDR3, the DNA is TGTGCCAGCAGCCCTGGGACAGCCGCTCACGAGCAGTACTTC. Protein sequence: CASSPGTAAHEQYF.

This clonotype showed up many times. V and J are TRBV6-2 or TRBV6-3 and TRBJ2-3; tentatively, D is TRBD2 (6 bases). V gave up 1 base and J gave up 1 base, with 6 bases separating them. CDR1 and CDR2 from the germline V gene are MNHEY and SVGEGT. This CDR3 region has 14 residues. This CDR3 reads CASSYLAGTDTQYF. In DNA form, the CDR3 reads TGTGCCAGCAGTTACTTAGCGGGCACAGATACGCAGTATTTT.

At least ten counts were recorded for this clonotype. The chain uses TRBV6-1 and TRBJ2-7; D is undetermined. The CDR3 has 12 residues. Germline V gene data show CDR1 as MNHNS and CDR2 as SASEGT. V was cut by 3 bases and J by 4 bases, with 7 bases left in between. Here the CDR3 DNA reads TGTGCCAGCAGTGATCCGGGTTACGAGCAGTACTTC. Translating it yields CASSDPGYEQYF.

This clonotype was recorded at least ten times. The rearrangement uses TRBV24-1 and TRBJ2-5; D is perhaps TRBD1 or TRBD2 (5 bases each). This CDR3 comprises 15 residues. V lost 4 bases, J lost 1 base, and 12 bases lay in between. The germline V gene has CDR1 KGHDR and CDR2 SFDVKD. The CDR3 loop is CATSDSGTVQETQYF. Here the CDR3 DNA reads TGTGCCACCAGTGACTCCGGGACGGTCCAAGAGACCCAGTACTTC.

The sample holds a few counts of this clonotype. The chain carries TRBV24-1 and TRBJ2-2; 8 positions agree with TRBD2. Looked up from germline, CDR1 is KGHDR and CDR2 is SFDVKD. The CDR3 has 13 amino acids. Trimming at V came to 4 bases and at J to 12 bases, leaving 6 bases not matched to a gene. CDR3 residues: CATSEPGLEKLFF. DNA for the CDR3: TGTGCCACCAGTGAGCCGGGACTAGAGAAGCTGTTTTTT.